This section outlines one TCR beta chain sequence together with its context. The antigen remains undetermined. Original data processing: Filtering differed, since immunoSEQ gave only junction sequences and no quality scores. Clones were sequenced by immunoSEQ multiplex PCR, and TCRdb holds only the in-frame ones, with some missing. The DNA was the basis for D and trimming; V, J and clone size are from that table. The sample has about 680,000 clones, about 74% seen once. This entry comes from a study of shared clonotypes between healthy human individuals. As for the study in general: There were three CD4 naive, three CD4 memory, two CD8 naive and one CD8 memory plates per donor.

Study-wide results and limits: What rarefaction showed was incomplete sorted-subset sequencing despite large depth. The study generally estimated greater richness for naive than memory subsets.

The clonotype originates from a woman in her 30s in good health. Sequencing used memory CD4+ T cells sorted from blood. Documented subset: CD45RA-negative fraction.

CDR3: CASSLGTSGFTDTQYF. In DNA form, the CDR3 reads TGTGCCAGCAGCTTAGGGACTAGCGGGTTCACAGATACGCAGTATTTT. This chain links TRBV7-9 with TRBJ2-3; 11 bases map to TRBD2. Trimming removed 1 base from V and 2 bases from J; junction bases left unmatched: 2. The CDR3 spans 16 residues. Looked up from germline, CDR1 is SEHNR and CDR2 is FQNEAQ (reference sequence). The full variable domain, its missing parts supplied by reference TRBV7-9 and TRBJ2-3, is DTGVSQNPRHKITKRGQNVTFRCDPISEHNRLYWYRQTLGQGPEFLTYFQNEAQLEKSRLLSDRFSAERPKGSFSTLEIQRTEQGDSAMYLCASSLGTSGFTDTQYFGPGTRLTVL.